This TCR beta chain appears in the sequencing data of a study of cytomegalovirus exposure and HLA in healthy donors. The J segment lost 1 base and the V segment lost 7 bases, leaving 7 bases of the junction unmatched. CDR1 and CDR2 (germline): SGHRS, YFSETQ. There are 14 residues in the CDR3. Primers included in the PCR were 60 Vbeta and 13 Jbeta primers. Here immunoSEQ multiplex PCR was the method, and the copy in TCRdb shows in-frame clones only, minus some. The repertoire includes 100,000 or so clones, roughly three quarters of them detected once, and under 5% sits in the top ten. Source material: PBMCs. The TCR comes from a woman between 50 and 59 years old in good health and CMV-seropositive. This chain joins TRBV5-1 and TRBJ1-1; TRBD1 matches at 7 bases. The DNA of the CDR3 is TGCGCCAGCCTTGGAGGGACAGCGAACACTGAAGCTTTCTTT. This codes for CASLGGTANTEAFF.